This record concerns one TCR beta chain sequence. The antigen is unknown. This specimen comes from a study of T cell responses to AZD1222 COVID-19 vaccine. Germline V lookup: CDR1 MNHEY, CDR2 SVGAGI. The CDR3 consists of 15 residues. V was clipped by 6 bases and J by 2 bases, with 16 bases between them. Repertoires were generated with immunoSEQ multiplex PCR, while TCRdb's copy carries only in-frame clones and drops some. The table records around 73,000 clones, 75% to 90% of them present only once. Findings and limits, study-wide: Variant regions that are unmutated are reportedly the target of nearly half of spike-specific TCRs. Only after the peak T cell response were repertoires sampled. Once two AZD1222 doses were given, Spike-specific TCR breadth and depth went up.

This TCR was sampled from an adult who received the AZD1222 COVID-19 vaccine. Sequencing was performed on peripheral blood, taken 28 days after the second AZD1222 dose. V gene TRBV6-5 combines with J gene TRBJ1-1; D unclear. The DNA of the CDR3 is TGTGCCAGCAGGGACGACTGGAGACAAAACACTGAAGCTTTCTTT. This encodes CASRDDWRQNTEAFF.